A selection of T cell receptor beta chains follows, all from one sample in a study of OX40 agonist ivuxolimab in advanced cancers. This table comes from immunoSEQ multiplex PCR, and its TCRdb copy is limited to in-frame clones, with some not included. The data show 100,000 to 150,000 clones, less than 95% seen once. This specimen consisted of CD4+ or CD8+ T cells sorted from blood, obtained in a trial of the OX40 agonist ivuxolimab. The source is an adult with an advanced solid tumor such as melanoma, head and neck, liver or kidney cancer. CDR3s include the opening cysteine and the closing phenylalanine or tryptophan. D genes are given only for firm matches.

>TRBV5-6|NA|TRBJ1-4
CASSPTATNEKLFF
>TRBV27|NA|TRBJ2-6
CASSLKVRGSGANVLTF
>TRBV28|NA|TRBJ1-3
CASSLTPWVNSGNTIYF
>TRBV6-6|TRBD2|TRBJ2-1
CASSSLTSGTNNEQFF
>TRBV6-4|NA|TRBJ1-2
CASSPGGPASYYGYTF
>TRBV6-5|TRBD1|TRBJ2-7
CASSTSGTGLYEQYF
>TRBV7-9|TRBD2|TRBJ2-2
CASSSEAGGETGELFF
>TRBV15|NA|TRBJ2-7
CATSTYEQYF
>TRBV4-3|NA|TRBJ1-3
CASSQEAGTSGNTIYF
>TRBV13|NA|TRBJ2-7
CASSSPGLTYEQYF
>TRBV7-3|NA|TRBJ2-7
CASSSGPGNEQYF
>TRBV28|NA|TRBJ1-5
CASSLFEENQPQHF
>TRBV5-1|NA|TRBJ1-6
CASSLVGTVESPLHF
>TRBV10-3|TRBD2|TRBJ2-3
CAISGSGSATDTQYF
>TRBV5-1|TRBD2|TRBJ2-2
CASSLSVLAGDTGELFF
>TRBV5-4|TRBD1|TRBJ2-4
CASSLGDSQNIQYF
>TRBV6-1|TRBD1|TRBJ1-1
CASHDRGMNTEAFF
>TRBV7-3|TRBD2|TRBJ2-5
CASSLGSSGQETQYF
>TRBV7-9|NA|TRBJ1-4
CASSPWIRANEKLFF
>TRBV6-5|TRBD2|TRBJ2-3
CASSYLAGGPHTQYF
>TRBV7-9|TRBD1|TRBJ2-7
CASSFGQGIYEQYF
>TRBV15|TRBD1|TRBJ2-3
CATSRDRTGTADTQYF
>TRBV23-1|NA|TRBJ1-2
CASSQSPGYTF
>TRBV27|NA|TRBJ1-6
CASSSRYNSPLHF
>TRBV28|TRBD1|TRBJ1-3
CASSIPGTASGNTIYF
>TRBV4-3|TRBD2|TRBJ2-1
CASSPSFGTSDEQFF
>TRBV2|NA|TRBJ1-2
CASRYRGQNYGYTF
>TRBV19|TRBD1|TRBJ1-1
CASSIPRTGLVTEAFF
>TRBV5-8|NA|TRBJ2-5
CASSLGIDQKTQYF
>TRBV5-1|NA|TRBJ2-5
CASSLAKGGLETQYF
>TRBV4-1|NA|TRBJ1-1
CASSQGFRDTELF
>TRBV6-1|NA|TRBJ2-3
CASSDGQGRTDTQYF
>TRBV4-2|NA|TRBJ2-5
CASSQEFQQGGQETQYF
>TRBV29-1|TRBD1|TRBJ1-5
CSVRTGQDQPQHF
>TRBV7-2|NA|TRBJ1-2
CASSPRVGGGYTF
>TRBV10-3|TRBD2|TRBJ2-7
CAISPTSGAYYEQYF
>TRBV10-3|TRBD2|TRBJ2-5
CAISSFTSGQETQYF
>TRBV7-2|NA|TRBJ1-1
CASSLVGGGNTEAFF
>TRBV11-2|TRBD1|TRBJ1-1
CASSFGTGNTEAFF
>TRBV12-1|NA|TRBJ1-1
CASSCGQGVDGNTEAFF
>TRBV28|NA|TRBJ1-2
CASSPRTGNYGYTF
>TRBV7-2|TRBD1|TRBJ2-1
CASSLDRGRFNEQFF